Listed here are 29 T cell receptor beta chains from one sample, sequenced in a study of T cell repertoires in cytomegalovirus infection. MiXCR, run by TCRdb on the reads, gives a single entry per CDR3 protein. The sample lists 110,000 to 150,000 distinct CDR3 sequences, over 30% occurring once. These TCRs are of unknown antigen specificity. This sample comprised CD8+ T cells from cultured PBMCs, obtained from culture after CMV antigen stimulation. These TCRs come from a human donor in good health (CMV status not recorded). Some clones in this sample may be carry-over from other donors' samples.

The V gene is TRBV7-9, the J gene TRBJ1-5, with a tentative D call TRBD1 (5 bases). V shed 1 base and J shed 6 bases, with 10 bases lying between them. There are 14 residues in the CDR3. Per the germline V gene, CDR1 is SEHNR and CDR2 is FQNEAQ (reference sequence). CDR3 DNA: TGTGCCAGCAGCTTAGGAGGGGAGGTTCAGCCCCAGCATTTT. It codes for CASSLGGEVQPQHF.

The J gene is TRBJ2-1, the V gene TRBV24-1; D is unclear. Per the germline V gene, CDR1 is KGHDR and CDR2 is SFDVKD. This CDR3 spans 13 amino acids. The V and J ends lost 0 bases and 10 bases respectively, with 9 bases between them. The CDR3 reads CATSDLPAGEQFF. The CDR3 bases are TGTGCCACCAGTGATTTGCCCGCAGGCGAGCAGTTCTTC.

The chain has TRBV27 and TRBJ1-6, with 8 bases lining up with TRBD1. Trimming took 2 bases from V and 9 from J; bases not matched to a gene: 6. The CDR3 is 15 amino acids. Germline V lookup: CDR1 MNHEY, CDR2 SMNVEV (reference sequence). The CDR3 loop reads CASSLRLGQVSPLHF. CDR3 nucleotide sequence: TGTGCCAGCAGTTTACGGTTGGGACAGGTTTCACCCCTCCACTTT.

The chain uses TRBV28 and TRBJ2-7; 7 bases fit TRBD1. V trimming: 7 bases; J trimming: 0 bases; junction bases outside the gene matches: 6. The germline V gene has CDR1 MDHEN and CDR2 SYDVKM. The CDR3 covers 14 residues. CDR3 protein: CASTQTGSSYEQYF. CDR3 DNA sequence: TGTGCCAGCACCCAGACAGGGTCCTCCTACGAGCAGTACTTC.

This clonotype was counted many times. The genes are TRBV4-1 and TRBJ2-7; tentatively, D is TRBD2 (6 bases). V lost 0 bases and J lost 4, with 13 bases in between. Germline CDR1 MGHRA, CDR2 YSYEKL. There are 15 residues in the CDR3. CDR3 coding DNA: TGCGCCAGCAGCCAAGACCCCGGGACTTCATACGAGCAGTACTTC. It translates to CASSQDPGTSYEQYF.

The CDR3 DNA follows: TGTGCCAGTAGTCCCGGGACAGGGACAGATACGCAGTATTTT. It yields the protein CASSPGTGTDTQYF. The chain links TRBV19 to TRBJ2-3, with 9 bases aligning to TRBD1. Per the germline V gene, CDR1 is LNHDA and CDR2 is SQIVND (reference sequence). The junction had 3 bases not matched to a gene; V was cut back by 5 bases and J by 3 bases. The CDR3 consists of 14 residues.

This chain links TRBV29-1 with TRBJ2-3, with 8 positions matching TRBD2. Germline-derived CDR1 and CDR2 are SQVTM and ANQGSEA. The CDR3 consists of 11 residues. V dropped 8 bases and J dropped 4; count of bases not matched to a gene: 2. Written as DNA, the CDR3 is TGCAGCACCGGGGGGGCAGATACGCAGTATTTT. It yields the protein CSTGGADTQYF.

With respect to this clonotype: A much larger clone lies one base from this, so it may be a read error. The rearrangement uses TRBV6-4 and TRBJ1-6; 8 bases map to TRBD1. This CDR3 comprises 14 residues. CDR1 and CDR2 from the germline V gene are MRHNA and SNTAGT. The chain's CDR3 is CVSSPDREISPLHF. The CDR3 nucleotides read TGTGTCAGCAGTCCGGACAGGGAAATTTCACCCCTCCACTTT.

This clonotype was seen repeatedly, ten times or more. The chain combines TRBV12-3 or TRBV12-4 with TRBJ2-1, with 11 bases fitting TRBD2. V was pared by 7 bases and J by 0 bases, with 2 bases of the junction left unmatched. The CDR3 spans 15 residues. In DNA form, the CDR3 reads TGTGCCAGCATCGGACTAGCGGGCTCCTACAATGAGCAGTTCTTC. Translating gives CASIGLAGSYNEQFF.

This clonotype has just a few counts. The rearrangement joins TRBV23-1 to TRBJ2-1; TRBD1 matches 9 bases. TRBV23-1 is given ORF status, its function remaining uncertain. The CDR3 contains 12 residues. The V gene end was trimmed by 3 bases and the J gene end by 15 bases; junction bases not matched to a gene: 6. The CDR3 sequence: CASSHCGQGPFF. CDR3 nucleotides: TGCGCCAGCAGTCACTGCGGACAGGGGCCGTTCTTC.

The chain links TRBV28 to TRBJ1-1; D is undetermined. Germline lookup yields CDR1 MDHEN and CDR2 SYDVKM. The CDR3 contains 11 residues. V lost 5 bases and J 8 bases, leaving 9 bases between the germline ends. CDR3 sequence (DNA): TGTGCCAGCAGTCCCCTCAGAGAAGCTTTCTTT. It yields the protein CASSPLREAFF.

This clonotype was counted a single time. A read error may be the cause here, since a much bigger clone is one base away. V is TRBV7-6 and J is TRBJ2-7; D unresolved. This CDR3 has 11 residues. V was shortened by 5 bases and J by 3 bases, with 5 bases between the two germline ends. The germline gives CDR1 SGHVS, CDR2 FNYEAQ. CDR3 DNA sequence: TGTGCCAGCAGCGCCGACTACGAGCAGTACTTC. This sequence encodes CASSADYEQYF.

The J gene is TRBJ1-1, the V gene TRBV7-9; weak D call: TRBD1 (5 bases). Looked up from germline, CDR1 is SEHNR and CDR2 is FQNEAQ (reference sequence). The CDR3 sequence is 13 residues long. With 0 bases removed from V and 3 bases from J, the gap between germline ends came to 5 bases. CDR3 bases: TGTGCCAGCAGCTTAGCGGGGCACACTGAAGCTTTCTTT. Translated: CASSLAGHTEAFF. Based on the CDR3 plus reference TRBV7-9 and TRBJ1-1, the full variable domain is DTGVSQNPRHKITKRGQNVTFRCDPISEHNRLYWYRQTLGQGPEFLTYFQNEAQLEKSRLLSDRFSAERPKGSFSTLEIQRTEQGDSAMYLCASSLAGHTEAFFGQGTRLTVV.

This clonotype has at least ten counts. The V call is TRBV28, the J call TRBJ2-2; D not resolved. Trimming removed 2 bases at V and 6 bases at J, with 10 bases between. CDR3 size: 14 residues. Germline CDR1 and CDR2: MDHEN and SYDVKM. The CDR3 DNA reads TGTGCCAGCAGTTTAAGGCTGAGTGCCGGGGAGCTGTTTTTT. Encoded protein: CASSLRLSAGELFF.

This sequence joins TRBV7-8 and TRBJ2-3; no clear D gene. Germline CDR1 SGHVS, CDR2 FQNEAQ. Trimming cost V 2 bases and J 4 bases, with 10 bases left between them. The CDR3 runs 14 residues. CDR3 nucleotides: TGTGCCAGCAGCTTATTCTATGGTGCAGATACGCAGTATTTT. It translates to CASSLFYGADTQYF.

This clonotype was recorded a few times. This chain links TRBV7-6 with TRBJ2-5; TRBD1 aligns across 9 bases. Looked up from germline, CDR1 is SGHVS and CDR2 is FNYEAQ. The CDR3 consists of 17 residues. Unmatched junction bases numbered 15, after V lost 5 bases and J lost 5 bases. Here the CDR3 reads CASSPFLGTGSGETQYF. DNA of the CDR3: TGTGCCAGCAGCCCATTTTTGGGGACAGGGTCGGGGGAGACCCAGTACTTC.

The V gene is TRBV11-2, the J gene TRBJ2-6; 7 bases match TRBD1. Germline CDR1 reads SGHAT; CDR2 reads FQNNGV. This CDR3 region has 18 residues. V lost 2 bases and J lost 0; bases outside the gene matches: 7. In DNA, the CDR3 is TGTGCCAGCAGCTTAACTACAGGGGCGCTCTCTGGGGCCAACGTCCTGACTTTC. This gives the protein CASSLTTGALSGANVLTF.

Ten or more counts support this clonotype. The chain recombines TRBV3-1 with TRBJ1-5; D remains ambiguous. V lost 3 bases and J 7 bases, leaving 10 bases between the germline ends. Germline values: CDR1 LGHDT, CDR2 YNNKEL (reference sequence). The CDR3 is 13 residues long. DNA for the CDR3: TGTGCCAGCAGCCATGGGGAGCGGCAGCCCCAGCATTTT. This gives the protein CASSHGERQPQHF.

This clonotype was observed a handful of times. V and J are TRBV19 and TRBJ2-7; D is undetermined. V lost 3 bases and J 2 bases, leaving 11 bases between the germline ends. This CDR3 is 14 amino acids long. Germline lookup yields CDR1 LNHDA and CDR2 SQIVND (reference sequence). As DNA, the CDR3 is TGTGCCAGTAGTATTAGAGGAGCCGCCTACGAGCAGTACTTC. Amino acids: CASSIRGAAYEQYF. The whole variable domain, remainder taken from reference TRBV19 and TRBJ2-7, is DGGITQSPKYLFRKEGQNVTLSCEQNLNHDAMYWYRQDPGQGLRLIYYSQIVNDFQKGDIAEGYSVSREKKESFPLTVTSAQKNPTAFYLCASSIRGAAYEQYFGPGTRLTVT.

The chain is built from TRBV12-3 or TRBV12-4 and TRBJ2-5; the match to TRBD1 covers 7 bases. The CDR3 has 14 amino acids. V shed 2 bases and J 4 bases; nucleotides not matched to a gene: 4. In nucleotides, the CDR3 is TGTGCCAGCAGTTTAAGGGGGCTATTAGAGACCCAGTACTTC. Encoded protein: CASSLRGLLETQYF.

The CDR3: CASTELGVGQPQHF. DNA for the CDR3: TGTGCCAGTACCGAACTGGGCGTTGGTCAGCCCCAGCATTTT. The rearrangement links TRBV19 to TRBJ1-5, with D unclear. From germline, CDR1 is LNHDA and CDR2 SQIVND (reference sequence). The CDR3 length is 14 residues. The V gene lost 7 bases and the J gene lost 6 bases, with 16 bases spanning the gap.

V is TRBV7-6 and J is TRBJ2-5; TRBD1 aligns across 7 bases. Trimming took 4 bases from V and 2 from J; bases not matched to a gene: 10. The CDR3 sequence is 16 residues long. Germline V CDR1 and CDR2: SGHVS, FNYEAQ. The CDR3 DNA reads TGTGCCAGCAGCTCCCCACCCCGGGACAGTCAAGAGACCCAGTACTTC. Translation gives CASSSPPRDSQETQYF.

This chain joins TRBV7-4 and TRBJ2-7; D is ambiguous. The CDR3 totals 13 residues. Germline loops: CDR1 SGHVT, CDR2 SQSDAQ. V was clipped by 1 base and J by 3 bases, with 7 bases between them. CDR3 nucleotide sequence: TGTGCCAGCAGCTTAGATATGAACTACGAGCAGTACTTC. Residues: CASSLDMNYEQYF.

The CDR3 DNA reads as TGTGCCAGCAGCTCCGTTTCACTAGCGGGGGGGGGAGATACGCAGTATTTT. It yields the protein CASSSVSLAGGGDTQYF. The rearrangement joins TRBV11-2 to TRBJ2-3; 13 positions match TRBD2. The CDR3 runs 17 residues. The J segment lost 5 bases and the V segment lost 4 bases, leaving 9 bases of the junction unmatched. In germline, CDR1 is SGHAT, CDR2 FQNNGV.

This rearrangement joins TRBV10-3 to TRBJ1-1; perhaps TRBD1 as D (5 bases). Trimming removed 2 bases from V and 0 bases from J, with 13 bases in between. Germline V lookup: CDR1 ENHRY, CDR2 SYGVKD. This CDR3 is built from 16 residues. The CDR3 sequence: CAISEGGGAMNTEAFF. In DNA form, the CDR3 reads TGTGCCATCAGTGAGGGAGGAGGGGCGATGAACACTGAAGCTTTCTTT.

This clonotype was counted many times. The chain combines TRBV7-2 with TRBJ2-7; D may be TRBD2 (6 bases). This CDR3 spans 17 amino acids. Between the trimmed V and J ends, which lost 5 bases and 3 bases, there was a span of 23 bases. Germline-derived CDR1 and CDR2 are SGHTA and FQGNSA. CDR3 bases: TGTGCCAGCAGCCTCTTCGGAGGGCAGGGCAATGGCTACGAGCAGTACTTC. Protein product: CASSLFGGQGNGYEQYF.

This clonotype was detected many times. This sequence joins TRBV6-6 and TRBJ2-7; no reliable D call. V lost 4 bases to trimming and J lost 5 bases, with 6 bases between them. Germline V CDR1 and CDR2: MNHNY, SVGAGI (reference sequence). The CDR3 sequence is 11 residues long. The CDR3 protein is CASSLANEQYF. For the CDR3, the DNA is TGTGCCAGCAGTTTAGCTAACGAGCAGTACTTC.

Here the CDR3 reads CASSSTELAKNIQYF. The CDR3 DNA is TGTGCCAGCAGTTCCACAGAACTAGCCAAAAACATTCAGTACTTC. The chain couples TRBV5-8 to TRBJ2-4, with D unclear. The CDR3 has 15 amino acids. CDR1 and CDR2 (germline): SGHTS, YDEGEE. Trimming took off 5 bases at V and 0 bases at J, with 12 bases between the two ends.

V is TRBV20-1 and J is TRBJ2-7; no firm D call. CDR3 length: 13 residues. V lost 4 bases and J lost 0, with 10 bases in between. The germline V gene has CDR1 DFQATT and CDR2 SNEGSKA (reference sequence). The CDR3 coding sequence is TGCAGTGCTATGCAGTCGAGCTCCTACGAGCAGTACTTC. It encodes CSAMQSSSYEQYF.